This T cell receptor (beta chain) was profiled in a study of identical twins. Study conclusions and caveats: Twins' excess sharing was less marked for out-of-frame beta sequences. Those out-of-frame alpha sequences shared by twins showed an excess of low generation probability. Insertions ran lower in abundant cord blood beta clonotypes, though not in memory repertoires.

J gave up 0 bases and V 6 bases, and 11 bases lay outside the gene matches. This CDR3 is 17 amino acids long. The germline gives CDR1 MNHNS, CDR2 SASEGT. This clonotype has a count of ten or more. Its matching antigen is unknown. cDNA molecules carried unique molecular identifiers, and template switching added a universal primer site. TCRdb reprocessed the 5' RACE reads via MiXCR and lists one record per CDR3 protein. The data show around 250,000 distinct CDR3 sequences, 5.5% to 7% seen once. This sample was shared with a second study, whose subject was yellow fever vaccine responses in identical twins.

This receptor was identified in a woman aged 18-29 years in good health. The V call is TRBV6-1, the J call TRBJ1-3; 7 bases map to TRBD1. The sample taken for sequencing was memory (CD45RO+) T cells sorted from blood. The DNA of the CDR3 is TGTGCCAGCAGCCAATTCGGACAGGCGAGCTCTGGAAACACCATATATTTT. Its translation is CASSQFGQASSGNTIYF.